This is a list of T cell receptor beta chains from one sample in a study of blood T cell repertoires in COVID-19. Assay: immunoSEQ multiplex PCR; the TCRdb copy retains only in-frame clones and omits some. This sample carries more than 110,000 clones, less than 80% of them seen once, and the ten largest clones take 3% to 4.5%. Input material: peripheral blood. Source of these receptors: a man in his 60s with acute or convalescent COVID-19. The CDR3 runs from the conserved cysteine through the conserved F or W. A D gene is named only where the DNA matches it firmly. Size is omitted from some rows. Given values are once, few, many or a class for expanded clones.

v_call	clone_size	d_call	j_call	cdr3_aa	cdr3_nt
TRBV7-9	NA	NA	TRBJ1-6	CASTAGTYNSPLHF	TGTGCCAGCACCGCGGGGACCTATAATTCACCCCTCCACTTT
TRBV19	NA	NA	TRBJ2-5	CASREYSEETQYF	TGTGCCAGTAGAGAATACTCCGAAGAGACCCAGTACTTC
TRBV10-3	NA	TRBD2	TRBJ2-1	CAIRGLAVQNEQFF	TGTGCCATCAGGGGACTAGCGGTTCAGAATGAGCAGTTCTTC
TRBV20-1	NA	NA	TRBJ1-5	CSASFRVGNQPQHF	TGCAGTGCTAGTTTCAGGGTAGGCAATCAGCCCCAGCATTTT
TRBV6-5	once	TRBD1	TRBJ1-1	CASSRRGDTEAFF	TGTGCCAGCAGCCGCAGGGGGGACACTGAAGCTTTCTTT
TRBV7-2	NA	NA	TRBJ1-4	CASSLSGGGIATNEKLFF	TGTGCCAGCAGCTTGAGTGGGGGAGGGATCGCAACTAATGAAAAACTGTTTTTT
TRBV5-1	NA	NA	TRBJ2-2	CASSLGGSNTGELFF	TGCGCCAGCAGCTTGGGCGGCTCGAACACCGGGGAGCTGTTTTTT
TRBV28	NA	NA	TRBJ2-1	CASGGDSYNEQFF	TGTGCCAGCGGAGGGGACAGCTACAATGAGCAGTTCTTC
TRBV27	NA	NA	TRBJ2-2	CASSYGRRGGELFF	TGTGCCAGCAGTTACGGGAGAAGGGGCGGGGAGCTGTTTTTT
TRBV10-3	NA	TRBD1	TRBJ2-2	CAISGFGQANTGELFF	TGTGCCATCAGTGGCTTCGGACAGGCGAACACCGGGGAGCTGTTTTTT
TRBV5-1	NA	NA	TRBJ1-2	CASRAGANYGYTF	TGCGCCAGCAGGGCGGGGGCGAACTATGGCTACACCTTC
TRBV21-1	NA	NA	TRBJ1-2	CASSIRQGVNYGYTF	TGTGCCAGCAGCATCCGACAGGGGGTTAACTATGGCTACACCTTC
TRBV7-2	NA	NA	TRBJ1-1	CASSLDGIRGYGTEAFF	TGTGCCAGCAGCTTAGACGGGATTCGAGGGTATGGCACTGAAGCTTTCTTT
TRBV10-3	NA	NA	TRBJ1-6	CAISELGTSGNSPLHF	TGTGCCATCAGTGAGTTAGGGACATCCGGTAATTCACCCCTCCACTTT
TRBV27	NA	NA	TRBJ2-3	CASSNGQNTDTQYF	TGTGCCAGCAGCAACGGACAGAACACAGATACGCAGTATTTT
TRBV27	few	NA	TRBJ1-2	CASGFPDSGGSYGYTF	TGTGCCAGCGGTTTCCCGGACAGTGGGGGAAGCTATGGCTACACCTTC
TRBV5-5	NA	NA	TRBJ1-2	CASSLDSHGYTF	TGTGCCAGCAGCTTGGACAGCCATGGCTACACCTTC
TRBV6-4	NA	TRBD2	TRBJ2-3	CASAGSGRGTDTQYF	TGTGCCAGCGCAGGCAGCGGGAGGGGCACAGATACGCAGTATTTT
TRBV24-1	once	TRBD1	TRBJ1-5	CATSEGTGRNQPQHF	TGTGCCACCAGTGAGGGGACAGGGCGGAACCAGCCCCAGCATTTT
TRBV28	NA	TRBD2	TRBJ2-5	CAIGTSGQETQYF	TGTGCCATCGGGACTAGCGGACAAGAGACCCAGTACTTC
TRBV3-1/TRBV3-2	once	TRBD1	TRBJ1-1	CASSFGQGNTEAFF	TGTGCCAGCAGCTTCGGACAGGGCAACACTGAAGCTTTCTTT
TRBV28	NA	NA	TRBJ1-2	CASSLVQGYGYTF	TGTGCCAGCAGTTTAGTCCAGGGTTATGGCTACACCTTC
TRBV5-4	few	NA	TRBJ1-2	CASSLERVDGYTF	TGTGCCAGCAGCTTGGAGAGGGTGGATGGCTACACCTTC
TRBV5-5	NA	TRBD1	TRBJ1-5	CASSLDRVVRNQPQHF	TGTGCCAGCAGCCTTGACAGGGTCGTTAGGAATCAGCCCCAGCATTTT
TRBV5-1	once	TRBD2	TRBJ2-1	CASSAGLAGYNEQFF	TGCGCCAGCAGCGCGGGACTAGCGGGGTACAATGAGCAGTTCTTC
TRBV3-1/TRBV3-2	NA	NA	TRBJ2-3	CASSQVVLTDTQYF	TGTGCCAGCAGCCAAGTAGTTTTAACAGATACGCAGTATTTT
TRBV5-1	NA	NA	TRBJ1-1	CASSLDRLNTEAFF	TGCGCCAGCAGCTTGGACAGATTGAACACTGAAGCTTTCTTT
TRBV20-1	NA	NA	TRBJ1-2	CSASTGLGGYTF	TGCAGTGCTAGTACAGGGTTGGGGGGCTACACCTTC
TRBV18	NA	NA	TRBJ1-4	CASSPPGRGRTNEKLFF	TGTGCCAGCTCACCACCCGGCAGGGGTCGAACTAATGAAAAACTGTTTTTT
TRBV4-2	NA	NA	TRBJ1-3	CASSPGTTSGNTIYF	TGTGCCAGCAGCCCTGGGACAACCTCTGGAAACACCATATATTTT
TRBV7-9	few	NA	TRBJ1-4	CASSLAGRNEKLFF	TGTGCCAGCAGCTTAGCGGGCCGTAATGAAAAACTGTTTTTT
TRBV5-1	NA	TRBD1	TRBJ2-2	CASSETGVSTGELFF	TGCGCCAGCAGTGAGACAGGGGTGAGCACCGGGGAGCTGTTTTTT
TRBV3-1/TRBV3-2	NA	TRBD1	TRBJ1-5	CASSRGQGGSNQPQHF	TGTGCCAGCAGCCGAGGCCAGGGGGGTAGCAATCAGCCCCAGCATTTT
TRBV6-6	NA	NA	TRBJ2-7	CASSSERRGYEQYF	TGTGCCAGCAGTTCCGAGCGTCGGGGATACGAGCAGTACTTC
TRBV2	NA	NA	TRBJ2-3	CASSGGSTDTQYF	TGTGCCAGCAGTGGCGGGAGCACAGATACGCAGTATTTT
TRBV6-2/TRBV6-3	NA	TRBD2	TRBJ2-5	CASSYPVLAEQETQYF	TGTGCCAGCAGTTACCCCGTACTAGCGGAACAAGAGACCCAGTACTTC
TRBV6-5	NA	NA	TRBJ1-2	CASSRGQGPYGYTF	TGTGCCAGCAGTCGTGGCCAGGGGCCCTATGGCTACACCTTC
TRBV30	NA	NA	TRBJ2-6	CALPSSGANVLTF	TGTGCCCTCCCGAGCTCTGGGGCCAACGTCCTGACTTTC
TRBV27	NA	TRBD2	TRBJ2-7	CASSLRVGGIDEQYF	TGTGCCAGCAGTTTAAGGGTGGGAGGGATCGACGAGCAGTACTTC
TRBV9	NA	NA	TRBJ1-1	CASSPGGRVEAFF	TGTGCCAGCAGCCCGGGTGGCCGGGTTGAAGCTTTCTTT
TRBV20-1	few	NA	TRBJ2-7	CSARAFTYEQYF	TGCAGTGCTCGTGCGTTTACCTACGAGCAGTACTTC
TRBV24-1	NA	NA	TRBJ1-4	CATSDSGGLTNEKLFF	TGTGCCACCAGTGATTCCGGGGGTCTAACTAATGAAAAACTGTTTTTT
TRBV2	NA	TRBD1	TRBJ1-4	CASSADRGYNEKLFF	TGTGCCAGCAGTGCAGACAGGGGGTACAATGAAAAACTGTTTTTT
TRBV2	NA	NA	TRBJ1-2	CASSKTGLSYGYTF	TGTGCCAGCAGTAAAACAGGGTTATCCTATGGCTACACCTTC
TRBV2	NA	TRBD1	TRBJ1-5	CASSQGTARQPQHF	TGTGCCAGCAGCCAAGGGACAGCGAGGCAGCCCCAGCATTTT
TRBV5-4	NA	TRBD2	TRBJ2-7	CASSRGTSGKPYEQYF	TGTGCCAGCAGCAGGGGGACTAGCGGGAAACCCTACGAGCAGTACTTC